Included here is one T cell receptor beta chain sequence, with context. Its cognate antigen is unknown. From RNA transcripts, TCR beta CDR3 regions were amplified. The HTBI primer set drove a first-round RT-PCR of the TCR CDR3. Each CDR3 protein is one row after TCRdb ran MiXCR on the multiplex PCR reads. Here the sample spans 650,000 to 850,000 distinct CDR3 sequences, around a sixth being singletons. Sampled blood dates from first hyperthyroidism diagnosis, and it precedes any ophthalmopathy symptoms. The data belong to a study of T cells in Graves' hyperthyroidism and ophthalmopathy. Study information: Before any treatment, at initial diagnosis, peripheral blood was collected. The study's findings and limits: Blood also carried most thyroid clonotypes expanded above 0.001.

Germline V lookup: CDR1 SGHTA, CDR2 FQGTGA. The V segment lost 5 bases and the J segment 2 bases; nucleotides outside the gene matches: 17. The CDR3 is 19 residues long. This TCR derives from a woman aged 45 to 65 with Graves' hyperthyroidism that later progressed to Graves' ophthalmopathy. Sequenced input: blood. This chain uses TRBV7-3 with TRBJ2-5; 10 bases are shared with TRBD2. Here the CDR3 reads CASSQRGGSTSGFQETQYF. The CDR3 DNA reads as TGTGCCAGCAGCCAAAGAGGTGGTTCGACTAGCGGGTTTCAAGAGACCCAGTACTTC.